Detailed here is one TCR beta chain. This sample was included in a study of shared clonotypes between healthy human individuals. Trimming removed 5 bases from V and 0 bases from J, with 11 bases in between. The germline V gene encodes CDR1 SGHVS and CDR2 FQNEAQ. This CDR3 contains 14 residues. Clones were sequenced by immunoSEQ multiplex PCR, and TCRdb holds only the in-frame ones, with some missing. The sample lists around 1,100,000 clones; approximately 77% were seen once. What was sequenced was memory CD4+ T cells from PBMCs. Subset defined: CD45RA-negative fraction. The chain is built from TRBV7-8 and TRBJ2-7; D is ambiguous. The origin of this receptor is a man aged 18 to 35 in good health. Some clones in this sample may be carry-over from other donors' samples. The CDR3 sequence is CASSADPRSYEQYF. The CDR3 DNA reads as TGTGCCAGCAGCGCCGATCCCCGCTCCTACGAGCAGTACTTC. The complete variable domain, with remaining parts taken from reference TRBV7-8 and TRBJ2-7, reads GAGVSQSPRYKVAKRGQDVALRCDPISGHVSLFWYQQALGQGPEFLTYFQNEAQLDKSGLPSDRFFAERPEGSVSTLKIQRTQQEDSAVYLCASSADPRSYEQYFGPGTRLTVT.